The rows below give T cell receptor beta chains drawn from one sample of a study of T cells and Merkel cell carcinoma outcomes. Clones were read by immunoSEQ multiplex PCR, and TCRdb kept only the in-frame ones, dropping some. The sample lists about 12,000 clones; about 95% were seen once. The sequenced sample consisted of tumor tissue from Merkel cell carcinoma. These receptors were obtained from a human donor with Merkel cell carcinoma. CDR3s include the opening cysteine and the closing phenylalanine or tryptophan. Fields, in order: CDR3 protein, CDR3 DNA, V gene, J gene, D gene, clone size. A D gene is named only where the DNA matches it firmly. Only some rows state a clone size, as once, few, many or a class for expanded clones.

CDR3aa: CASTRGPTEAFF
CDR3nt: TGTGCCAGCACAAGGGGGCCCACTGAAGCTTTCTTT
v_gene: TRBV6-5
j_gene: TRBJ1-1
d_gene: TRBD1
abundance: .

CDR3aa: CASSQDPDRGLYNEQFF
CDR3nt: TGTGCCAGCAGCCAAGATCCGGACAGGGGGCTTTACAATGAGCAGTTCTTC
v_gene: TRBV4-2
j_gene: TRBJ2-1
d_gene: TRBD1
abundance: .

CDR3aa: CASSGDNYGYTF
CDR3nt: TGCGCCAGCAGCGGGGATAACTATGGCTACACCTTC
v_gene: TRBV5-1
j_gene: TRBJ1-2
d_gene: .
abundance: .

CDR3aa: CASSLGATGELFF
CDR3nt: TGTGCCAGCTCATTGGGGGCCACCGGGGAGCTGTTTTTT
v_gene: TRBV18
j_gene: TRBJ2-2
d_gene: .
abundance: .

CDR3aa: CASGLGQGPGGQYF
CDR3nt: TGCGCCAGCGGACTGGGACAGGGCCCGGGGGGGCAGTACTTC
v_gene: TRBV5-1
j_gene: TRBJ2-7
d_gene: TRBD1
abundance: .

CDR3aa: CASSWRQLNQPQHF
CDR3nt: TGTGCCAGCAGCTGGAGACAGCTCAATCAGCCCCAGCATTTT
v_gene: TRBV11-2
j_gene: TRBJ1-5
d_gene: .
abundance: .

CDR3aa: CAWSVGDYQPQHF
CDR3nt: TGTGCCTGGAGTGTGGGAGATTATCAGCCCCAGCATTTT
v_gene: TRBV30
j_gene: TRBJ1-5
d_gene: .
abundance: .

CDR3aa: CASSQVERRSTDTQYF
CDR3nt: TGTGCCAGCAGCCAAGTGGAAAGGAGGAGCACAGATACGCAGTATTTT
v_gene: TRBV14
j_gene: TRBJ2-3
d_gene: .
abundance: .

CDR3aa: CASDRGRQETQYF
CDR3nt: TGTGCCTCCGACAGGGGGAGGCAAGAGACCCAGTACTTC
v_gene: TRBV30
j_gene: TRBJ2-5
d_gene: TRBD1
abundance: .

CDR3aa: CASSADRGADKQYF
CDR3nt: TGTGCCAGCAGCGCGGACAGGGGAGCGGACAAGCAGTACTTC
v_gene: TRBV7-9
j_gene: TRBJ2-7
d_gene: TRBD1
abundance: once

CDR3aa: CASSVEGRAWNEQYF
CDR3nt: TGTGCCAGCAGCGTAGAAGGGAGGGCCTGGAACGAGCAGTACTTC
v_gene: TRBV9
j_gene: TRBJ2-7
d_gene: TRBD2
abundance: .

CDR3aa: CASSSWGLAGSNEQFF
CDR3nt: TGTGCCAGCAGTTCCTGGGGACTAGCGGGGTCCAATGAGCAGTTCTTC
v_gene: TRBV27
j_gene: TRBJ2-1
d_gene: TRBD2
abundance: .

CDR3aa: CASSSKMPGLGGGGELFF
CDR3nt: TGTGCCAGCAGTTCGAAGATGCCGGGACTAGGGGGAGGCGGGGAGCTGTTTTTT
v_gene: TRBV27
j_gene: TRBJ2-2
d_gene: TRBD2
abundance: .

CDR3aa: CASSSNLRGTQYF
CDR3nt: TGTGCCAGCAGCTCCAACCTCCGAGGGACGCAGTATTTT
v_gene: TRBV11-2
j_gene: TRBJ2-3
d_gene: .
abundance: once

CDR3aa: CASSGGRQGYEQYF
CDR3nt: TGTGCCAGCAGTGGCGGACGACAGGGTTACGAGCAGTACTTC
v_gene: TRBV27
j_gene: TRBJ2-7
d_gene: TRBD1
abundance: .

CDR3aa: CASSRTGGLGAEAFF
CDR3nt: TGTGCCAGCTCACGCACCGGGGGGCTGGGTGCTGAAGCTTTCTTT
v_gene: TRBV18
j_gene: TRBJ1-1
d_gene: .
abundance: .

CDR3aa: CASSFISGGLGEQYF
CDR3nt: TGTGCCAGCAGTTTTATAAGCGGGGGGCTCGGCGAGCAGTACTTC
v_gene: TRBV28
j_gene: TRBJ2-7
d_gene: TRBD2
abundance: .

CDR3aa: CSAILTNGYTF
CDR3nt: TGCAGTGCTATCCTCACAAATGGCTACACCTTC
v_gene: TRBV20-1
j_gene: TRBJ1-2
d_gene: .
abundance: .

CDR3aa: CASSPRGGEQYF
CDR3nt: TGTGCCAGCAGCCCAAGAGGGGGCGAGCAGTACTTC
v_gene: TRBV7-9
j_gene: TRBJ2-7
d_gene: .
abundance: .

CDR3aa: CASTEGSGANVLTF
CDR3nt: TGTGCCAGTACTGAGGGCTCTGGGGCCAACGTCCTGACTTTC
v_gene: TRBV19
j_gene: TRBJ2-6
d_gene: .
abundance: .

CDR3aa: CASSAGTPKVEQYF
CDR3nt: TGTGCCAGCTCGGCCGGGACCCCAAAAGTCGAGCAGTACTTC
v_gene: TRBV18
j_gene: TRBJ2-7
d_gene: .
abundance: once

CDR3aa: CASSLARAGGPGDEQFF
CDR3nt: TGTGCCAGCAGCTTAGCGCGAGCGGGAGGGCCAGGCGATGAGCAGTTCTTC
v_gene: TRBV7-2
j_gene: TRBJ2-1
d_gene: TRBD2
abundance: .

CDR3aa: CASSPSSSGEQFF
CDR3nt: TGTGCCAGCTCCCCTTCCTCTAGCGGTGAGCAGTTCTTC
v_gene: TRBV18
j_gene: TRBJ2-1
d_gene: TRBD2
abundance: .

CDR3aa: CASSQVSLSTGELFF
CDR3nt: TGTGCCAGCAGCCAAGTTTCCCTTTCTACCGGGGAGCTGTTTTTT
v_gene: TRBV4-2
j_gene: TRBJ2-2
d_gene: .
abundance: .

CDR3aa: CASRTRHRGLGQPQHF
CDR3nt: TGCGCCAGCCGCACGAGGCACAGGGGGCTGGGTCAGCCCCAGCATTTT
v_gene: TRBV23-1
j_gene: TRBJ1-5
d_gene: TRBD1
abundance: .

CDR3aa: CASSLVPGQGDSKTQYF
CDR3nt: TGTGCCAGCAGCTTAGTCCCAGGACAAGGGGACTCGAAGACCCAGTACTTC
v_gene: TRBV7-9
j_gene: TRBJ2-5
d_gene: .
abundance: .

CDR3aa: CASSPPGQGRYEQYF
CDR3nt: TGTGCCAGCTCACCCCCGGGACAGGGGAGGTACGAGCAGTACTTC
v_gene: TRBV18
j_gene: TRBJ2-7
d_gene: TRBD1
abundance: few

CDR3aa: CASSDRVTSGEQFF
CDR3nt: TGTGCCAGCAGTGACAGGGTGACCTCGGGAGAGCAGTTCTTC
v_gene: TRBV6-1
j_gene: TRBJ2-1
d_gene: .
abundance: .

CDR3aa: CASSLGQRHYGYTF
CDR3nt: TGCGCCAGCAGCTTGGGGCAGCGACACTATGGCTACACCTTC
v_gene: TRBV5-1
j_gene: TRBJ1-2
d_gene: .
abundance: .

CDR3aa: CASTSGWEGTGELFF
CDR3nt: TGTGCCAGCACCTCGGGGTGGGAGGGCACCGGGGAGCTGTTTTTT
v_gene: TRBV7-3
j_gene: TRBJ2-2
d_gene: TRBD2
abundance: .

CDR3aa: CASSYRTGVGSEAFF
CDR3nt: TGTGCCAGCAGTTACAGGACAGGGGTTGGTTCTGAAGCTTTCTTT
v_gene: TRBV6-6
j_gene: TRBJ1-1
d_gene: TRBD1
abundance: .

CDR3aa: CASSSKARASGIAREKLFF
CDR3nt: TGTGCCAGCAGCTCTAAGGCCAGGGCCTCTGGAATAGCCCGTGAAAAACTGTTTTTT
v_gene: TRBV11-2
j_gene: TRBJ1-4
d_gene: .
abundance: .

CDR3aa: CASSPGQTSSGNTIYF
CDR3nt: TGTGCCAGCTCACCGGGACAGACGAGCTCTGGAAACACCATATATTTT
v_gene: TRBV18
j_gene: TRBJ1-3
d_gene: TRBD1
abundance: .

CDR3aa: CASSYDRYGNEQFF
CDR3nt: TGTGCCAGCAGTTACGACAGGTACGGCAATGAGCAGTTCTTC
v_gene: TRBV6-5
j_gene: TRBJ2-1
d_gene: .
abundance: .

CDR3aa: CASSLTGGRYNEQFF
CDR3nt: TGTGCCAGCAGCCTAACGGGGGGGCGGTACAATGAGCAGTTCTTC
v_gene: TRBV7-9
j_gene: TRBJ2-1
d_gene: TRBD2
abundance: .

CDR3aa: CSVATLTEAFF
CDR3nt: TGCAGCGTTGCCACATTGACCGAAGCTTTCTTT
v_gene: TRBV29-1
j_gene: TRBJ1-1
d_gene: .
abundance: .

CDR3aa: CASSVGQSDTQYF
CDR3nt: TGTGCCAGCAGCGTAGGCCAATCAGATACGCAGTATTTT
v_gene: TRBV9
j_gene: TRBJ2-3
d_gene: .
abundance: .

CDR3aa: CAWSPYRGRRHF
CDR3nt: TGTGCCTGGAGTCCCTACAGGGGGCGAAGGCATTTT
v_gene: TRBV30
j_gene: TRBJ1-5
d_gene: TRBD1
abundance: .

CDR3aa: CASSLGGSTDTQYF
CDR3nt: TGTGCCAGCAGCCTGGGGGGCAGCACAGATACGCAGTATTTT
v_gene: TRBV11-3
j_gene: TRBJ2-3
d_gene: .
abundance: .

CDR3aa: CASKRTGPQETQYF
CDR3nt: TGTGCCAGCAAAAGGACAGGACCACAAGAGACCCAGTACTTC
v_gene: TRBV6-6
j_gene: TRBJ2-5
d_gene: TRBD1
abundance: .